This T cell receptor (beta chain) was profiled in a study of T cell repertoires in cytomegalovirus infection. The wider study: HLA-B-restricted CMV epitopes that are well studied were used alongside recently identified HLA-C-restricted ones. Carrying CMV and the relevant HLA type showed in public TCR beta signatures.

TCRdb redid the calling of the reads with MiXCR, one entry per CDR3 protein. The data show fewer than 850,000 distinct CDR3 sequences, about 27% seen once. Study-wide results and limits: Carriers of CMV plus the relevant HLA were identified by cumulative public TCR beta family frequency. The study found HLA-C-restricted CMV-specific TCR beta clonotypes dominating the ex vivo response.

Trimming cost V 1 base and J 0 bases; bases outside gene matches: 0. Germline V gives CDR1 MGHDK, CDR2 SYGVNS. This CDR3 has 14 amino acids. A word on this clonotype: Its target is unknown.

The chain has TRBV25-1 and TRBJ2-7; 7 bases are shared with TRBD1. Sequencing was performed on cultured CD8+ T cells from PBMCs, taken from culture after CMV antigen stimulation. This TCR was recovered from a human donor in good health (CMV status not recorded). Some clones in this sample may be carry-over from other donors' samples. The CDR3 protein is CASSEWDSSYEQYF. The CDR3 bases are TGTGCCAGCAGTGAATGGGACAGCTCCTACGAGCAGTACTTC.